Shown below are 26 T cell receptor beta chains from a single sample sequenced in a study of blood T cell repertoires in COVID-19. The method was immunoSEQ multiplex PCR; TCRdb's version includes in-frame clones alone and lacks a portion of them. The sample holds roughly 200,000 clones; roughly 86% are singletons and the top ten take roughly 25%. The specimen was PBMCs or T cells enriched from blood (not recorded which). The source of these receptors is a woman aged 35 to 49 in a cohort exposed to, infected with or recovered from COVID-19 (not recorded which).

J is TRBJ1-2 and V is TRBV7-7; TRBD1 agrees at 10 bases. CDR3 length: 15 residues. V dropped 4 bases and J dropped 6; count of bases not matched to a gene: 8. Germline loops: CDR1 SSHAT, CDR2 FNYEAQ (reference sequence). CDR3 amino acids: CASSSRQGAGDGYTF. CDR3 sequence (DNA): TGTGCCAGCAGCTCACGACAGGGGGCCGGGGATGGCTACACCTTC.

The chain combines TRBV18 with TRBJ2-7; 7 bases agree with TRBD2. Germline V gives CDR1 KGHSH, CDR2 LQKENI. The V segment lost 3 bases and the J segment 6 bases; nucleotides outside the gene matches: 5. CDR3 length equals 13 residues. CDR3: CASSPVREGEQYF. Here the CDR3 DNA reads TGTGCCAGCTCACCGGTTAGGGAGGGCGAGCAGTACTTC.

The chain has TRBV27 and TRBJ2-7; D perhaps matches TRBD1 (6 bases). The CDR3 is 15 residues long. The V and J ends lost 4 bases and 4 bases respectively, with 17 bases between them. Per the germline V gene, CDR1 is MNHEY and CDR2 is SMNVEV (reference sequence). Here the CDR3 DNA reads TGTGCCAGCAGTTCTCTTCAGGGGCTGACTTACGAGCAGTACTTC. This gives the protein CASSSLQGLTYEQYF.

The table lists this clone with a count of one. The V and J genes are TRBV11-3 and TRBJ2-7; 9 positions agree with TRBD2. There are 13 residues in the CDR3. Germline-derived CDR1 and CDR2 are SGHNT and YENEEA. Trimming took 5 bases from V and 4 from J; bases not matched to a gene: 3. The chain's CDR3 is CASSRGRVYEQYF. The CDR3 DNA sequence: TGTGCCAGCAGCCGCGGGAGGGTGTACGAGCAGTACTTC.

This chain joins TRBV7-8 and TRBJ2-1; TRBD2 agrees at 10 bases. The J segment lost 4 bases and the V segment lost 1 base, leaving 1 base of the junction unmatched. Germline CDR1 reads SGHVS; CDR2 reads FQNEAQ. The CDR3 contains 15 residues. Here the CDR3 DNA reads TGTGCCAGCAGCTTAGGGACTAGCGGATACAATGAGCAGTTCTTC. Protein sequence: CASSLGTSGYNEQFF.

V usage is TRBV29-1 and J usage is TRBJ1-5, with unresolved D. This CDR3 has 12 residues. Trimming cost V 6 bases and J 6 bases, with 12 bases left between them. CDR1 SQVTM and CDR2 ANQGSEA come from the germline V gene. In DNA, the CDR3 is TGCAGCGTGTCCCAGGTGGGTCAGCCCCAGCATTTT. Amino acid sequence: CSVSQVGQPQHF.

The chain couples TRBV12-3 or TRBV12-4 to TRBJ2-7; the match to TRBD2 covers 8 bases. J lost 5 bases, V lost 7 bases, and 4 bases had no gene match. The CDR3 covers 12 residues. The CDR3 here is CASTSGSHEQYF. The CDR3 nucleotides are TGTGCCAGCACTAGCGGGTCCCACGAGCAGTACTTC.

This clone was seen a single time. The V gene is TRBV15, the J gene TRBJ1-1; D perhaps matches TRBD1 (5 bases). Germline V lookup: CDR1 LNHNV, CDR2 YYDKDF (reference sequence). This CDR3 is 14 amino acids long. The V end was cut by 5 bases, the J end by 0 bases, with 10 bases between. The CDR3 region is CATSATGLNTEAFF. CDR3 DNA: TGTGCCACCAGCGCCACAGGTCTGAACACTGAAGCTTTCTTT.

J is TRBJ2-7 and V is TRBV5-1; TRBD2 aligns across 7 bases. This CDR3 spans 15 amino acids. J gave up 0 bases and V 4 bases, and 7 bases lay outside the gene matches. The germline CDR1 and CDR2 sequences are SGHRS and YFSETQ. The CDR3 sequence: CASSPTSVSSYEQYF. The CDR3 nucleotides are TGCGCCAGCAGCCCCACTAGCGTTAGCTCCTACGAGCAGTACTTC.

A single count supports this clone. The chain links TRBV6-5 to TRBJ1-1, with D perhaps matching TRBD1 (5 bases). Germline values: CDR1 MNHEY, CDR2 SVGAGI. V lost 5 bases and J lost 1, with 14 bases in between. The length of the CDR3 is 15 residues. The CDR3 sequence: CASSQSGGRNTEAFF. CDR3 nucleotide sequence: TGTGCCAGCAGTCAATCGGGGGGACGGAACACTGAAGCTTTCTTT.

This chain links TRBV29-1 with TRBJ1-4; D gene uncertain. The CDR3 has 11 residues. V was trimmed by 4 bases and J by 5 bases, leaving 5 bases between them. Germline-derived CDR1 and CDR2 are SQVTM and ANQGSEA. CDR3 protein: CSVVANEKLFF. For the CDR3, the DNA is TGCAGCGTTGTAGCCAATGAAAAACTGTTTTTT. Filled out from reference TRBV29-1 and TRBJ1-4, the complete variable domain reads SAVISQKPSRDICQRGTSLTIQCQVDSQVTMMFWYRQQPGQSLTLIATANQGSEATYESGFVIDKFPISRPNLTFSTLTVSNMSPEDSSIYLCSVVANEKLFFGSGTQLSVL.

The V and J genes are TRBV2 and TRBJ1-5; D perhaps matches TRBD1 (5 bases). Between the trimmed V and J ends, which lost 7 bases and 6 bases, there was a span of 13 bases. CDR1 SNHLY and CDR2 FYNNEI come from the germline V gene. The CDR3 runs to 13 residues. The CDR3, as DNA: TGTGCCAGCAAGGGGCAGGGCGGTCAGCCCCAGCATTTT. This translates into CASKGQGGQPQHF.

The chain links TRBV9 to TRBJ2-5, with TRBD1 matching over 7 bases. Germline V lookup: CDR1 SGDLS, CDR2 YYNGEE. V lost 1 base, J lost 4 bases, and 7 bases stayed unmatched. This CDR3 is 15 amino acids long. The CDR3 DNA reads as TGTGCCAGCAGCGTACAAGACAGGGCGACAGAGACCCAGTACTTC. Amino acid sequence: CASSVQDRATETQYF.

V gene TRBV11-2 combines with J gene TRBJ1-1; a possible D gene is TRBD1 (6 bases). This CDR3 is built from 16 residues. V lost 5 bases and J 1 base, leaving 17 bases between the germline ends. Germline V gene lookup returns CDR1 SGHAT and CDR2 FQNNGV. The CDR3 here is CASSRQDRMGNTEAFF. The CDR3 DNA reads TGTGCCAGCAGCCGACAAGACAGGATGGGGAACACTGAAGCTTTCTTT. The complete variable domain, with remaining parts taken from reference TRBV11-2 and TRBJ1-1, reads EAGVAQSPRYKIIEKRQSVAFWCNPISGHATLYWYQQILGQGPKLLIQFQNNGVVDDSQLPKDRFSAERLKGVDSTLKIQPAKLEDSAVYLCASSRQDRMGNTEAFFGQGTRLTVV.

This chain joins TRBV14 and TRBJ2-7, with TRBD1 identical over 9 bases. Germline V gene lookup returns CDR1 SGHDN and CDR2 FVKESK. The CDR3 runs to 19 residues. J was trimmed by 0 bases and V by 4 bases; bases with no gene match: 16. In nucleotides, the CDR3 is TGTGCCAGCAGCCGTCTGTCCGGGACAGGGATTAATAACTCCTACGAGCAGTACTTC. Encoded protein: CASSRLSGTGINNSYEQYF.

The rearrangement uses TRBV5-5 and TRBJ2-5; 10 bases match TRBD1. CDR1 is SGHKS, CDR2 YYEKEE, per germline (reference sequence). The J segment lost 3 bases and the V segment lost 4 bases, leaving 6 bases of the junction unmatched. The CDR3 sequence is 15 residues long. This CDR3 reads CASSAGGTGEETQYF. The CDR3 bases are TGTGCCAGCAGCGCAGGAGGGACAGGGGAAGAGACCCAGTACTTC.

This sequence joins TRBV6-1 and TRBJ1-1; no definite D call. The V end was cut by 0 bases, the J end by 5 bases, with 19 bases between. The CDR3 length is 17 residues. The V gene's germline CDR1 is MNHNS and CDR2 SASEGT. This CDR3 reads CASSEAPRSFSRTEAFF. The CDR3, as DNA: TGTGCCAGCAGTGAAGCCCCCCGGAGTTTTAGTCGGACTGAAGCTTTCTTT.

The V call is TRBV28, the J call TRBJ1-5; D gene unclear. V was clipped by 4 bases and J by 4 bases, with 14 bases between them. CDR1 and CDR2 (germline): MDHEN, SYDVKM. This CDR3 is built from 15 residues. The CDR3 bases are TGTGCCAGCAGTTACCCCGGGGAGGTGAATCAGCCCCAGCATTTT. Amino acid sequence: CASSYPGEVNQPQHF.

This rearrangement joins TRBV12-5 to TRBJ2-2, with TRBD1 matching over 7 bases. The CDR3 length is 18 residues. CDR1 and CDR2 (germline): LGHNT, FRNRAP. J gave up 0 bases and V 5 bases, and 12 bases lay outside the gene matches. For the CDR3, the DNA is TGTGCTAGTGGTCCGGGACAGATGATTTTCGCGAACACCGGGGAGCTGTTTTTT. It specifies CASGPGQMIFANTGELFF.

V and J are TRBV19 and TRBJ1-2; the D gene is possibly TRBD1 (6 bases). Germline CDR1 reads LNHDA; CDR2 reads SQIVND (reference sequence). The CDR3 is 14 residues long. Between the trimmed V and J ends, which lost 8 bases and 2 bases, there was a span of 15 bases. The CDR3 spells CASCPQGKNYGYTF. As DNA, the CDR3 is TGTGCCAGTTGTCCCCAGGGGAAGAACTATGGCTACACCTTC.

This clone was observed once. J is TRBJ1-2 and V is TRBV28, with TRBD1 identical over 7 bases. V dropped 6 bases and J dropped 6; count of bases not matched to a gene: 10. Germline-derived CDR1 and CDR2 are MDHEN and SYDVKM. CDR3 size: 14 residues. The CDR3 nucleotides read TGTGCCAGCAGAAACACAGGGGAAGGTCATGGCTACACCTTC. Protein product: CASRNTGEGHGYTF.

This clone showed up just once. The V call is TRBV27, the J call TRBJ1-2, with D possibly being TRBD1 (5 bases). The CDR3 sequence is 13 residues long. Per the germline V gene, CDR1 is MNHEY and CDR2 is SMNVEV (reference sequence). Trimming stripped 3 bases from V and 8 bases from J, with 13 bases between. DNA for the CDR3: TGTGCCAGCAGTTTTGGGGGGTACAACGGCTACACCTTC. Protein: CASSFGGYNGYTF.

This clone was detected only once. The chain links TRBV27 to TRBJ1-2, with 7 bases identical to TRBD1. The CDR3 extends over 15 amino acids. V lost 5 bases, J lost 3 bases, and 9 bases stayed unmatched. Per germline, CDR1 MNHEY and CDR2 SMNVEV (reference sequence). CDR3 protein: CASSRAGRGDYGYTF. The CDR3 DNA reads as TGTGCCAGCAGTAGGGCAGGCAGGGGGGACTATGGCTACACCTTC.

This chain connects TRBV5-5 to TRBJ2-5; possible D gene TRBD1, 5 bases. CDR1 SGHKS and CDR2 YYEKEE come from the germline V gene (reference sequence). The CDR3 loop spans 15 amino acids. V was pared by 4 bases and J by 5 bases, with 18 bases between. CDR3 in amino acids: CASSPTTAFRETQYF. In DNA form, the CDR3 reads TGTGCCAGCAGCCCGACGACAGCTTTTAGGGAGACCCAGTACTTC.

This chain links TRBV9 with TRBJ1-1, with TRBD1 identical over 9 bases. Looked up from germline, CDR1 is SGDLS and CDR2 is YYNGEE. The CDR3 spans 16 residues. With 4 bases clipped from V and 7 bases from J, the junction kept 14 bases outside the gene matches. Here the CDR3 reads CASSPRGRTGVVEAFF. CDR3 coding DNA: TGTGCCAGCAGCCCAAGGGGACGGACAGGGGTGGTTGAAGCTTTCTTT.

A single count supports this clone. This chain joins TRBV24-1 and TRBJ2-1; tentative D call: TRBD2 (7 bases). The V gene's germline CDR1 is KGHDR and CDR2 SFDVKD. The CDR3 consists of 15 residues. V was clipped by 2 bases and J by 7 bases, with 14 bases between them. The CDR3 DNA reads TGTGCCACCAGTGATTCACTAGCGAGGGGGAATGAGCAGTTCTTC. It yields the protein CATSDSLARGNEQFF.